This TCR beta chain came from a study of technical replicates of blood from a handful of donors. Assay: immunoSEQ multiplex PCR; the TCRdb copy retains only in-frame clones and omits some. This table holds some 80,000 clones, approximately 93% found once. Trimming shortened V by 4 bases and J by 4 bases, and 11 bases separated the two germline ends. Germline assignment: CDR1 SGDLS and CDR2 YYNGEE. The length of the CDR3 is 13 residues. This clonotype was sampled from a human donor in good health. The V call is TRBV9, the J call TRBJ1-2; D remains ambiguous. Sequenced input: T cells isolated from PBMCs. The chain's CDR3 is CASSLTGIYGYTF. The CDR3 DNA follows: TGTGCCAGCAGCCTCACCGGGATCTATGGCTACACCTTC.